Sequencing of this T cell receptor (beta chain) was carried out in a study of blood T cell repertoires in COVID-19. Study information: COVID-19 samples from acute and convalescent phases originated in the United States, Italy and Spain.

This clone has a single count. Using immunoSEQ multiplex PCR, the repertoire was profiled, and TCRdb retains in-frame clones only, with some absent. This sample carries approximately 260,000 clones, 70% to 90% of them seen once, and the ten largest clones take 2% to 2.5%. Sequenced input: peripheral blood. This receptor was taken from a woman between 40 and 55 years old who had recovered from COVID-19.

The CDR3 reads CASSMIGNDYGYTF. DNA of the CDR3: TGCGCCAGCAGCATGATCGGGAACGACTATGGCTACACCTTC. The chain joins TRBV4-1 to TRBJ1-2; no reliable D call. V shed 5 bases and J shed 3 bases, with 13 bases lying between them. CDR1 and CDR2 from the germline V gene are MGHRA and YSYEKL. This CDR3 contains 14 residues.